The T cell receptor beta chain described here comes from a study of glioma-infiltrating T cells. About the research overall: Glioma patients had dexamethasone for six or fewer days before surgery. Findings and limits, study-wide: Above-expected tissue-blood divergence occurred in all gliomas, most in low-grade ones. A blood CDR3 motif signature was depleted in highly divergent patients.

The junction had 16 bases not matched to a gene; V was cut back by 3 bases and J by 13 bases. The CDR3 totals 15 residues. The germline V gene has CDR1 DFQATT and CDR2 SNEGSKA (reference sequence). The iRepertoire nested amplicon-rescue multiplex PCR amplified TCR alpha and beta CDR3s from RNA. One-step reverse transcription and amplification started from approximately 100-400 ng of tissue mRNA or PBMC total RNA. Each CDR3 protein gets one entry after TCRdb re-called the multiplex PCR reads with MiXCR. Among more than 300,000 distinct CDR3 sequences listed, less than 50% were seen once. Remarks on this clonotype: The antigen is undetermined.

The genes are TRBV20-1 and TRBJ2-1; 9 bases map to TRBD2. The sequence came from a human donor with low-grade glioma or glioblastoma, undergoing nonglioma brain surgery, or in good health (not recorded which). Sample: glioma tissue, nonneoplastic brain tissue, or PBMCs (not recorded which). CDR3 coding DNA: TGCAGTGCTAGGGATAGCGGGAGCGCGGGGGGGACCCAGTTCTTC. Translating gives CSARDSGSAGGTQFF.